Listed here are 8 T cell receptor beta chains from one sample, sequenced in a study of blood T cell repertoires in COVID-19. Clones were read by immunoSEQ multiplex PCR, and TCRdb kept only the in-frame ones, dropping some. Of about 90,000 clones listed, over 75% were seen once; the top ten hold about 6.5%. Sequenced sample: peripheral blood. Source of these receptors: a man between 65 and 85 years old with acute or convalescent COVID-19.

This clone occurred a few times. The chain employs TRBV10-3 and TRBJ1-2, with D unresolved. The V end was cut by 9 bases, the J end by 5 bases, with 10 bases between. The CDR3 loop spans 11 amino acids. Germline values: CDR1 ENHRY, CDR2 SYGVKD. Here the CDR3 reads CAIRVAYGYTF. CDR3 DNA sequence: TGTGCCATACGCGTCGCGTATGGCTACACCTTC.

As concerns this clone: Other DNA sequences from this sample encode an identical CDR3 as well. The chain employs TRBV5-1 and TRBJ1-1; D is possibly TRBD1 (5 bases). V lost 3 bases and J 3 bases, leaving 12 bases between the germline ends. The CDR3 consists of 14 residues. Per the germline V gene, CDR1 is SGHRS and CDR2 is YFSETQ. CDR3 in amino acids: CASSSDRGDTEAFF. The CDR3 DNA reads as TGCGCCAGCAGCTCAGATCGGGGGGACACTGAAGCTTTCTTT.

The chain carries TRBV21-1 and TRBJ2-1; the DNA was not used to check the table's D call, TRBD2. TRBV21-1 corresponds to a pseudogene. The CDR3 has 15 residues. The CDR3 DNA follows: TGTGCCAGCAGAGGGACTAGCGGGGAGACCAATGAGCAGTTCTTC. It specifies CASRGTSGETNEQFF.

The J gene is TRBJ2-3, the V gene TRBV11-3; the D gene is possibly TRBD1 (7 bases). The CDR3 runs 14 residues. V dropped 5 bases and J dropped 5 bases, with 14 bases sitting between them. Germline V CDR1 and CDR2: SGHNT, YENEEA. The CDR3, as DNA: TGTGCCAGCAGCCCAAACAGGGGAGGAGATACGCAGTATTTT. Translated, it gives CASSPNRGGDTQYF.

This rearrangement joins TRBV7-2 to TRBJ2-5; 9 bases match TRBD2. Germline values: CDR1 SGHTA, CDR2 FQGNSA. V lost 4 bases and J lost 4; bases outside the gene matches: 7. This CDR3 has 15 residues. As DNA, the CDR3 is TGTGCCAGCAGCTACCTAGCGGGGATCGGAGAGACCCAGTACTTC. Amino acids: CASSYLAGIGETQYF.

This clone was observed a handful of times. The chain uses TRBV5-6 and TRBJ2-2; 7 bases map to TRBD1. Germline V gene sequence: CDR1 SGHDT, CDR2 YYEEEE. CDR3 size: 17 residues. Unmatched junction bases numbered 8, after V lost 0 bases and J lost 3 bases. The DNA of the CDR3 is TGTGCCAGCAGCTTGGTTATCCCTACAGGGGACACCGGGGAGCTGTTTTTT. Translated, it gives CASSLVIPTGDTGELFF.

The table lists this clone with a few counts. This sequence joins TRBV2 and TRBJ2-7, with 7 bases lining up with TRBD1. The V gene end was trimmed by 4 bases and the J gene end by 2 bases; junction bases not matched to a gene: 5. The CDR3 runs 14 residues. The germline CDR1 and CDR2 sequences are SNHLY and FYNNEI. CDR3 in DNA: TGTGCCAGCAGTGCGGGACAGTTCACCTACGAGCAGTACTTC. Translation: CASSAGQFTYEQYF.

The CDR3 spells CASTGAGGVHEQYF. The CDR3 DNA is TGTGCCAGCACCGGGGCAGGGGGCGTCCACGAGCAGTACTTC. This rearrangement joins TRBV2 to TRBJ2-7; 8 nucleotides agree with TRBD1. The CDR3 sequence is 14 residues long. Losses at the gene ends were 7 bases for V and 5 bases for J; bases not matched to a gene: 10. The germline gives CDR1 SNHLY, CDR2 FYNNEI.